This is a list of T cell receptor beta chains from one sample in a study of identical twins. From the 5' RACE reads, TCRdb called clonotypes with MiXCR, one entry per CDR3 protein. Among around 1.7 million distinct CDR3 sequences listed, less than 35% were seen once. The sequenced sample consisted of cord blood. Every receptor here comes from a newborn girl in good health. Both conserved end residues are trimmed from each CDR3.

V gene,CDR3 protein
TRBV2,ASKDRAETQY
TRBV29-1,SVQRRLNTEAF
TRBV10-3,AISGDRVVGYT
TRBV6-6,ASRPSTGIRSSPLH
TRBV4-2,ASSQGSLLAGGYNEQF
TRBV10-3,AITPAWMGTEAF
TRBV10-3,AIRTGLQETQY
TRBV29-1,SVAGTINEQF
TRBV5-4,ASSPWPRQQTRGTEAF
TRBV18,ASSPTSVETQY
TRBV20-1,SLTSGRADTQY
TRBV7-6,ASSLLGTGGDTGELF
TRBV20-1,SARVMLGPYNEQF
TRBV25-1,ASSESATSGRVENTDTQY
TRBV12-3/TRBV12-4,ASSFGGHEQF
TRBV7-2,ASSLTGGTNQPQH
TRBV10-3,AIRGSDTSTDTQY
TRBV29-1,SVSGTANQPQH
TRBV29-1,SVERLAGGDTQY
TRBV27,ASSPRIPSYEQY
TRBV6-5,ASSYWDRVNAEAF
TRBV5-1,ASSLDGAETQF
TRBV2,ASKERGTLLYNEQF
TRBV29-1,SVVRDGTDTQY
TRBV28,ASSFQRLRENEQF
TRBV20-1,SARVGLAVYERY
TRBV19,ASSIQATGYNEQF
TRBV7-2,ASSAMLNQDTQY
TRBV20-1,SARRPTGGYNEQF
TRBV14,ASSPNRAPSYEQY
TRBV5-1,ASSIPGLAGTDTQY
TRBV7-6,ASSLLRGGFGTDTQY
TRBV29-1,SVVGQNTGELF
TRBV2,ASSGGLAGYFSPYEQY
TRBV3-1,ASSQKLIRVRSYNEQF
TRBV10-3,AIRGTSGGSEQY
TRBV6-6,ASSYSKIVQY
TRBV9,ASSAGPWNTGELF
TRBV20-1,SAGRLAGFYEQY